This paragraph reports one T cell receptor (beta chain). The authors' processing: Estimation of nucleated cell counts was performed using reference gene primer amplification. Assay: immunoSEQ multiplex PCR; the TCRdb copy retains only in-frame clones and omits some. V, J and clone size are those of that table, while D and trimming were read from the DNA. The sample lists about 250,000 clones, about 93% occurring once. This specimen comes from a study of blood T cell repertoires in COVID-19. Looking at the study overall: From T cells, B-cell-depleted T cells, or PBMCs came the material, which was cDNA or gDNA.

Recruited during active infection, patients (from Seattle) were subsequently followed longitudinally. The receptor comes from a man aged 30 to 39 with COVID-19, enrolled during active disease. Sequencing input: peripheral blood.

CDR3 nucleotide sequence: TGTGCCAGCAGTTACCGCGGGACAGGGTTGGAGCCCCAGCATTTT. Translating it yields CASSYRGTGLEPQHF. The rearrangement joins TRBV6-6 to TRBJ1-5; TRBD1 agrees at 9 bases. V lost 2 bases to trimming and J lost 8 bases; unmatched junction nucleotides: 7. In germline, CDR1 is MNHNY, CDR2 SVGAGI (reference sequence). The CDR3 sequence is 15 residues long.